The clone carrying this T cell receptor (beta chain) was seen a single time. The data are from a study of blood T cell repertoires in COVID-19. The CDR3 contains 12 residues. Germline values: CDR1 LNHDA, CDR2 SQIVND (reference sequence). Trimming took 3 bases from V and 15 from J, leaving 15 bases between them. The assay was immunoSEQ multiplex PCR, and TCRdb's table has in-frame clones only and misses some. The table includes about 430,000 clones, roughly nine tenths detected once. This clonotype was obtained from a man younger than 45 who had recovered from COVID-19. The chain recombines TRBV19 with TRBJ2-1; D gene unclear. The sequenced material came from PBMCs or T cells enriched from blood (not recorded which). The CDR3 here is CASSMGSSTWFF. In nucleotides, the CDR3 is TGTGCCAGTAGTATGGGTTCTAGTACATGGTTCTTC.